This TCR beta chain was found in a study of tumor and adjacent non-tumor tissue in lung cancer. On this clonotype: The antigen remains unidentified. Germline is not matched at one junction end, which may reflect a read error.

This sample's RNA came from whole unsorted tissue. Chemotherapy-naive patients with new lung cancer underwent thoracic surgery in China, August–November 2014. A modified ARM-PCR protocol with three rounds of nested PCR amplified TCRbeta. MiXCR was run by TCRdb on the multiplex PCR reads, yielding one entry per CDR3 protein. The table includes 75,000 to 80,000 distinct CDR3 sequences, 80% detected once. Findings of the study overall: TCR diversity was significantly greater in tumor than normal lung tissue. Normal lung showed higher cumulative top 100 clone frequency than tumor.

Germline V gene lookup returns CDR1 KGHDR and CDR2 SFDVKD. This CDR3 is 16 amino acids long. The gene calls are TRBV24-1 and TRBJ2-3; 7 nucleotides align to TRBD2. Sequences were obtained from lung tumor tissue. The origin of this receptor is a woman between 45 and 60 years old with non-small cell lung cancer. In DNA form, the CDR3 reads TGTGCCACCAGTCATTCGGGACTACCGGGAACAGATACGCAATATTTT. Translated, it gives CATSHSGLPGTDTQYF.